The entry that follows covers one TCR beta chain sequence. Its target is not known. Execution of the assay was at deep level. Data came from immunoSEQ multiplex PCR; TCRdb stores just in-frame clones and leaves some out. Of about 480,000 clones in the sample, around 79% were seen once. This sample was taken from a study of shared clonotypes between healthy human individuals. Whole-study findings and limits: Clonotype sharing across donors was expected to vary with sequencing depth. A limitation of the genetic and exposure-history diversity represented arose from few donors.

Germline V CDR1 and CDR2: SGHVS, FNYEAQ. V shed 5 bases and J 6 bases; nucleotides not matched to a gene: 7. This CDR3 spans 13 amino acids. The sequencing input was PBMCs. The source is a woman aged 40 to 50 in good health. Some clones in this sample may be carry-over from other donors' samples. This rearrangement joins TRBV7-6 to TRBJ2-7; the match to TRBD1 covers 7 bases. CDR3 DNA sequence: TGTGCCAGCAGCCCGGGACAGCTTACCGAGCAGTACTTC. Amino acids: CASSPGQLTEQYF.